This TCR beta chain was observed in a study of blood T cells in healthy people across ages. Study information: About one barcoded beta molecule per two T cells was the capture yield of template switching. Study-wide findings and caveats: Older age went with lower TCR beta diversity per million T cells, in a roughly linear way.

This clonotype was detected ten times or more. Its target is unknown. With a J-beta primer mix and a sample-barcoded 5' primer, a second PCR ran about 6 to 11 cycles. TCRdb reprocessed the 5' RACE reads with MiXCR, giving one entry per CDR3 protein. The top ten clones hold under 15% of a sample with about a million distinct CDR3 sequences, about 48% of them seen once. V lost 6 bases, J lost 5 bases, and 14 bases lay in between. The CDR3 loop spans 14 amino acids. This chain joins TRBV12-3 or TRBV12-4 and TRBJ2-1; D not certain. The sequenced sample consisted of blood. This TCR derives from a man aged 25 to 45 in good health. The CDR3 region has the DNA TGTGCCAGCAGCCCCAGCCTGGGCCACAATGAGCAGTTCTTC. Amino acid sequence: CASSPSLGHNEQFF.